The source of this T cell receptor beta chain is a study of T-cell memory formation after mild COVID-19 listed by TCRdb under 2021. In terms of the full investigation: TCR sequence clusters from the two donors were largely donor specific. In two donors, T-cell clones that expanded and contracted after mild COVID-19 were tracked by sequencing TCRalpha and TCRbeta repertoires over time. The cohort was made up of two young adult volunteers, one female and one male, who were previously healthy. Findings and caveats that apply to the study as a whole: SARS-CoV-2 specificity of the second-wave clones peaking on day 37 was not confirmed. The study covered only a couple of mild cases, and larger cohorts including severe cases with pre-infection samples were considered necessary. The detection of some responding clones in pre-infection memory suggests that pre-existing cross-reactive memory T cells joined the SARS-CoV-2 response. From day 15 to 85, contracting clones showed balanced CD4/CD8 phenotypes, whereas a second wave of clones that expanded from day 15 to 37 leaned towards CD4+. Contracting CD4+ clones appeared mostly in the CM and EM memory subsets, whereas CD8+ clones were enriched in EMRA.

PBMCs were isolated by Ficoll-Paque density gradient centrifugation. In this sample, this clonotype turned up a few times. Its antigen has not been determined. Base qualities are missing; no much larger clone stands one base away. The run used an Illumina NovaSeq 6000. Using 5'RACE with constant-segment primers, TCRalpha and TCRbeta cDNA libraries were constructed, with sample barcodes and unique molecular identifiers added in the process. Trizol reagent was used to extract RNA from every sample. The libraries were amplified in two PCR steps, and the second step added a second sample barcode and Illumina TruSeq adapters. Sequencing of the libraries was done on an Illumina NovaSeq, producing 2 x 150 bp paired-end reads. The source study handled its data this way. Demultiplexing of reads and collapsing into UMI-guided consensus sequences were performed with migec v1.2.7. Using mixcr v2.1.11, UMI consensuses were aligned to TRA and TRB V and J templates and then assembled into clonotypes. A clonotype was counted as expanded or contracted only if both edgeR and NoisET called the change significant, with noise models trained on biological replicates. For edgeR calls, the thresholds were a false discovery rate-adjusted p below 0.01 and a log2 fold-change of 1. PCA with hierarchical clustering of max-normalized trajectories of the 1000 most abundant clonotypes was used as exploratory dynamics analysis. Separately sequenced CD4+ and CD8+ repertoires were used to assign a CD4 or CD8 phenotype to each responding clone. The public sequencing data were trimmed at Q25 with fastp and processed into clonotypes with MiXCR by TCRdb, which kept only in-frame beta chains. CDR3 protein sequences are deduplicated, and each keeps its most common genes and DNA. TCRdb, rather than the study authors, made the V and J calls. In all, the sample holds about 390,000 distinct CDR3 sequences, and 15% to 20% of those were seen once. 20% to 25% of the sample is taken by the ten largest.

The germline V gene yields ENHRY for CDR1 and SYGVKD for CDR2. V lost 0 bases and J lost 9 bases, and the count of bases not matched to a germline gene is 4. The CDR3 contains 14 residues, cysteine and phenylalanine counted. Solely the CDR3 DNA is kept, with 42 bases framed from the first base. This TCR was sampled from a young man who had mild COVID-19 (a few samples of this study predate the infection). The sample titles of this study are shuffled in the database, so cell type and time point are left out; the donor was told from shared clones. Sequenced input: PBMCs or a T cell subset sorted from them (not recorded which). Rearrangement joined TRBV10-3 to TRBJ2-1, with 8 central nucleotides matching TRBD2. CDR3 region: CAISESTGGREQFF. The sequence in DNA is TGTGCCATCAGTGAGTCGACGGGGGGGCGTGAGCAGTTCTTC.